This TCR beta chain was identified in a study of T cell responses to AZD1222 COVID-19 vaccine. Produced via immunoSEQ multiplex PCR; TCRdb's table is partial and in-frame only. The sample lists around 50,000 clones, over 75% seen once, with about 5.2% in the top ten. Germline V CDR1 and CDR2: SGHNT, YENEEA. V lost 5 bases to trimming and J lost 2 bases, with 13 bases between them. The CDR3 contains 15 residues. Specimen: peripheral blood, collected 28 days after the second AZD1222 dose. This TCR came from an adult who received the AZD1222 COVID-19 vaccine. The V and J genes are TRBV11-3 and TRBJ2-1, with no clear D. CDR3 DNA sequence: TGTGCCAGCAGCCACCTAGAACGCCCCTACAATGAGCAGTTCTTC. Protein: CASSHLERPYNEQFF.